The source of this T cell receptor (beta chain) is a study of siplizumab effects on memory and regulatory T cells. Points from the study as a whole: No assignable naive or memory phenotype existed for roughly 80-97% of proliferating CD4+ or CD8+ clones. Siplizumab gave mappable alloreactive CD4+ clones an average Treg-derived fraction of about 72%, against 25% to 30% in controls. The suppressive capacity of proliferating Tregs from siplizumab cultures remained unconfirmed.

This CDR3 spans 14 amino acids. Germline CDR1 SSHAT, CDR2 FNYEAQ (reference sequence). Trimming cost V 5 bases and J 3 bases; bases outside gene matches: 4. The method was immunoSEQ multiplex PCR; TCRdb's version includes in-frame clones alone and lacks a portion of them. Seen here are roughly 92,000 clones, roughly 94% observed once, and the top ten hold roughly 1.3%. About this clone: As yet, its antigen is unknown.

The TCR originated in a human donor in good health. Sequencing was performed on non-Treg CD4+ T cells sorted from blood. The chain links TRBV7-7 to TRBJ1-2, with TRBD1 matching over 9 bases. CDR3 sequence: CASSGGTGYYGYTF. DNA of the CDR3: TGTGCCAGCAGCGGGGGGACAGGGTACTATGGCTACACCTTC.